Below, 20 T cell receptor beta chains from the same sample are listed, as sequenced in a study of blood T cell repertoires in COVID-19. The data were produced by immunoSEQ multiplex PCR, yet TCRdb's version contains in-frame clones alone and is incomplete. The sample has about 230,000 clones, approximately 88% seen once. The sequenced material came from peripheral blood. Receptors were obtained from a man aged 40-55 years with acute or convalescent COVID-19.

The table lists this clone with a few counts. The rearrangement uses TRBV7-2 and TRBJ1-1; 7 bases match TRBD1. The CDR3 contains 15 residues. CDR1 and CDR2 (germline): SGHTA, FQGNSA. V lost 4 bases, J lost 4 bases, and 9 bases stayed unmatched. The CDR3 DNA reads as TGTGCCAGCAGCTCCACAGGGGAGATCGGCACTGAAGCTTTCTTT. It yields the protein CASSSTGEIGTEAFF.

This chain links TRBV15 with TRBJ1-4; weak D call: TRBD1 (5 bases). The length of the CDR3 is 17 residues. V lost 1 base and J lost 7, with 19 bases in between. Germline CDR1 reads LNHNV; CDR2 reads YYDKDF (reference sequence). The DNA of the CDR3 is TGTGCCACCAGCAGAGTTATCCAGGGAATTGTGAGTGAAAAACTGTTTTTT. It specifies CATSRVIQGIVSEKLFF.

The chain uses TRBV3-1 (or the pseudogene TRBV3-2) and TRBJ2-1; 8 positions match TRBD2. The V gene's germline CDR1 is LGHDT and CDR2 YNNKEL (reference sequence). The trim removed 4 bases at V and 6 bases at J, leaving 14 bases unmatched. The CDR3 runs 17 residues. The CDR3 coding sequence is TGTGCCAGCAGCCGAGATAACACCGGGACTAGTACCAATGAGCAGTTCTTC. Translating gives CASSRDNTGTSTNEQFF.

The chain couples TRBV11-3 to TRBJ1-1; D gene unclear. V lost 1 base and J 5 bases, leaving 8 bases between the germline ends. CDR1 and CDR2 from the germline V gene are SGHNT and YENEEA. The CDR3 runs to 13 residues. The CDR3 DNA reads as TGTGCCAGCAGCTTAGCGGAGGATACTGAAGCTTTCTTT. Protein product: CASSLAEDTEAFF.

This sequence joins TRBV7-9 and TRBJ2-1; 12 bases align to TRBD2. The ends lost 5 bases at V and 7 bases at J; junction bases unmatched: 12. The CDR3 runs 17 residues. The germline V gene has CDR1 SEHNR and CDR2 FQNEAQ (reference sequence). The CDR3 reads CASSPRSLAGGPNEQFF. The CDR3 bases are TGTGCCAGCAGCCCTCGGAGTCTAGCGGGAGGGCCGAATGAGCAGTTCTTC.

This chain uses TRBV7-9 with TRBJ2-2, with 15 positions matching TRBD2. Trimming cost V 7 bases and J 2 bases; bases outside gene matches: 8. The germline V gene has CDR1 SEHNR and CDR2 FQNEAQ (reference sequence). The CDR3 is 18 amino acids. The CDR3 sequence: CASTPRTSGRVNTGELFF. The CDR3 region has the DNA TGTGCCAGCACCCCCAGGACTAGCGGGAGGGTTAACACCGGGGAGCTGTTTTTT.

This clone is a singleton in its sample. The rearrangement uses TRBV2 and TRBJ2-7; unclear D gene. The germline V gene encodes CDR1 SNHLY and CDR2 FYNNEI. V was clipped by 3 bases and J by 0 bases, with 6 bases between them. The CDR3 extends over 13 amino acids. This CDR3 reads CASSEQFSYEQYF. The CDR3 nucleotides read TGTGCCAGCAGTGAGCAGTTCTCCTACGAGCAGTACTTC.

For the CDR3, the DNA is TGTGCCAGCAGCCAAGTGTGGGGCGCGGTCACTGAAGCTTTCTTT. Its translation: CASSQVWGAVTEAFF. This chain connects TRBV3-1 (or the pseudogene TRBV3-2) to TRBJ1-1, with D possibly matching TRBD1 (5 bases). The germline CDR1 and CDR2 sequences are LGHDT and YNNKEL (reference sequence). V lost 1 base to trimming and J lost 4 bases, with 13 bases between them. The CDR3 covers 15 residues.

This sequence joins TRBV25-1 and TRBJ1-3, with 7 bases lining up with TRBD1. The CDR3 extends over 17 amino acids. With 4 bases clipped from V and 2 bases from J, the junction kept 11 bases outside the gene matches. In germline, CDR1 is MGHDK, CDR2 SYGVNS. CDR3 DNA: TGTGCCAGCAGTGGAACCGGGACAGCATCTACTGGAAACACCATATATTTT. Residues: CASSGTGTASTGNTIYF.

The V and J genes are TRBV11-3 and TRBJ2-3; TRBD2 aligns across 7 bases. Germline CDR1 and CDR2: SGHNT and YENEEA. V shed 1 base, J shed 6 bases, and the junction held 7 bases outside the gene matches. The CDR3 spans 15 residues. CDR3 in amino acids: CASSLGGSGMDTQYF. In DNA form, the CDR3 reads TGTGCCAGCAGCTTAGGCGGGAGTGGTATGGATACGCAGTATTTT.

The chain recombines TRBV7-2 with TRBJ1-2; 11 bases agree with TRBD1. V was clipped by 0 bases and J by 4 bases; unmatched bases: 4. The CDR3 has 16 residues. CDR1 and CDR2 from the germline V gene are SGHTA and FQGNSA. CDR3 protein: CASSLAGTGGSYGYTF. The CDR3 DNA follows: TGTGCCAGCAGCTTAGCGGGGACAGGGGGGAGCTATGGCTACACCTTC.

The gene calls are TRBV5-1 and TRBJ2-1; 8 nucleotides match TRBD2. The germline V gene has CDR1 SGHRS and CDR2 YFSETQ. Trimming cost V 0 bases and J 4 bases; bases outside gene matches: 3. The CDR3 covers 15 residues. Here the CDR3 reads CASSLVAGNYNEQFF. The DNA for the CDR3 is TGCGCCAGCAGCTTGGTAGCGGGAAATTACAATGAGCAGTTCTTC.

This chain connects TRBV5-4 to TRBJ1-6, with D maybe TRBD1 (5 bases). This CDR3 region has 17 residues. The germline gives CDR1 SGHNT, CDR2 YYREEE (reference sequence). Trimming stripped 4 bases from V and 4 bases from J, with 18 bases between. The CDR3 DNA sequence: TGTGCCAGCAGCCCGGAAGGGGCTACCCGGTATAATTCACCCCTCCACTTT. Translated: CASSPEGATRYNSPLHF.

This chain links TRBV5-6 with TRBJ1-2, with 10 bases identical to TRBD1. Germline V gives CDR1 SGHDT, CDR2 YYEEEE. This CDR3 region has 14 residues. J gave up 7 bases and V 4 bases, and 7 bases lay outside the gene matches. The CDR3 bases are TGTGCCAGCAGCCCGGCGACAGGGGGCCTTGGCTACACCTTC. The encoded protein is CASSPATGGLGYTF.

This clone was counted only a few times. This rearrangement joins TRBV28 to TRBJ1-6; 8 bases are shared with TRBD1. V gave up 2 bases and J gave up 6 bases; unmatched junction bases: 3. Germline V CDR1 and CDR2: MDHEN, SYDVKM. The CDR3 is made up of 15 amino acids. The CDR3, as DNA: TGTGCCAGCAGTTTAGACAGGGGCCCTAATTCACCCCTCCACTTT. Translating it yields CASSLDRGPNSPLHF. Using reference TRBV28 and TRBJ1-6 for the parts outside the CDR3, the full variable domain is DVKVTQSSRYLVKRTGEKVFLECVQDMDHENMFWYRQDPGLGLRLIYFSYDVKMKEKGDIPEGYSVSREKKERFSLILESASTNQTSMYLCASSLDRGPNSPLHFGNGTRLTVT.

The CDR3 DNA follows: TGTGCCAGCAGTGGGGACATATCGAACACTGAAGCTTTCTTT. Residues: CASSGDISNTEAFF. J is TRBJ1-1 and V is TRBV6-2 or TRBV6-3; a possible D gene is TRBD1 (6 bases). Germline lookup yields CDR1 MNHEY and CDR2 SVGEGT. V lost 5 bases to trimming and J lost 1 base, with 11 bases between them. The CDR3 sequence is 14 residues long.

The chain has TRBV13 and TRBJ1-5; the match to TRBD1 covers 8 bases. Germline loops: CDR1 PRHDT, CDR2 FYEKMQ (reference sequence). Trimming cost V 2 bases and J 4 bases; bases outside gene matches: 4. The CDR3 loop spans 15 amino acids. The chain's CDR3 is CASSLRRTGNQPQHF. The CDR3 bases are TGTGCCAGCAGCTTAAGGAGGACAGGGAATCAGCCCCAGCATTTT.

Points on this clone: The sample contains more than one DNA sequence encoding this CDR3. V is TRBV12-3 or TRBV12-4 and J is TRBJ1-2; D gene unclear. This CDR3 is built from 13 residues. V was trimmed by 1 base and J by 5 bases, leaving 8 bases between them. The CDR3 protein is CASSLDSGYGYTF. The CDR3 nucleotides are TGTGCCAGCAGTTTAGACTCGGGATATGGCTACACCTTC.

The gene calls are TRBV5-1 and TRBJ2-7; TRBD2 is a possible D gene (6 bases). This CDR3 is 14 amino acids long. Trimming removed 1 base at V and 6 bases at J, with 14 bases between. Germline-derived CDR1 and CDR2 are SGHRS and YFSETQ. CDR3 bases: TGCGCCAGCAGCTTGCCAGGTGGGGGAGGCGAGCAGTACTTC. It translates to CASSLPGGGGEQYF.

This clone was seen only a few times. The chain combines TRBV18 with TRBJ1-4; 7 positions match TRBD1. Germline lookup yields CDR1 KGHSH and CDR2 LQKENI. CDR3 length: 16 residues. J gave up 3 bases and V 3 bases, and 7 bases lay outside the gene matches. The CDR3 here is CASSPPWDRPNEKLFF. CDR3 DNA sequence: TGTGCCAGCTCACCCCCCTGGGACAGACCTAATGAAAAACTGTTTTTT.